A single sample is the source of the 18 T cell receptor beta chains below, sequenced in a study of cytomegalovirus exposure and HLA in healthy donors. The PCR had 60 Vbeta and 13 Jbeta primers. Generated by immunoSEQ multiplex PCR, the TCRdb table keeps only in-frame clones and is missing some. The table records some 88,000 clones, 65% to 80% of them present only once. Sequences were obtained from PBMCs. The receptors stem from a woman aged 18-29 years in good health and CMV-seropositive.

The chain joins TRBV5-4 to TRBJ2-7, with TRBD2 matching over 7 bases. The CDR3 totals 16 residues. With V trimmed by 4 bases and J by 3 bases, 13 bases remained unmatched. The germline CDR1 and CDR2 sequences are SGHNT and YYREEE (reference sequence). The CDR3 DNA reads TGTGCCAGCAGCCCGAGCGGGGTTGGGAGAGGCTACGAGCAGTACTTC. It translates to CASSPSGVGRGYEQYF.

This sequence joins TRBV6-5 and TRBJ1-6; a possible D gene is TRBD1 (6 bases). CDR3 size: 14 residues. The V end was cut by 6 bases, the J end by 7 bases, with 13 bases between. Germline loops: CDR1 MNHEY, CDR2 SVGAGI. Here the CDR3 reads CASRLTGINSPLHF. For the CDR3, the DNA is TGTGCCAGCAGACTAACAGGGATCAATTCACCCCTCCACTTT.

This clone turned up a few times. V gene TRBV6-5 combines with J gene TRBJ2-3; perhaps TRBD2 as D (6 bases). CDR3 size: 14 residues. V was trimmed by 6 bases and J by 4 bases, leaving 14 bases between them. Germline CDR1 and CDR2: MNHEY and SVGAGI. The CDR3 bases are TGTGCCAGCAGCCGCGGGGTGGCGCCAGATACGCAGTATTTT. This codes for CASSRGVAPDTQYF.

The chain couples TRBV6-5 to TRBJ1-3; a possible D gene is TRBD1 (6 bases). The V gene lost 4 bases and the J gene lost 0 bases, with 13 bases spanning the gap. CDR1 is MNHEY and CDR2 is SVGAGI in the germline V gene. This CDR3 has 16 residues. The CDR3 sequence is CASSWTVPVSGNTIYF. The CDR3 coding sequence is TGTGCCAGCAGTTGGACAGTGCCTGTCTCTGGAAACACCATATATTTT.

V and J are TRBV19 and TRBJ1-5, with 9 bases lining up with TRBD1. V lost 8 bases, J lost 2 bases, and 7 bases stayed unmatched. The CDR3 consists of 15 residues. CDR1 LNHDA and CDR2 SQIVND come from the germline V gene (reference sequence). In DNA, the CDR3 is TGTGCCAGTGGGGACAGGGTTCGGGGCAATCAGCCCCAGCATTTT. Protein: CASGDRVRGNQPQHF.

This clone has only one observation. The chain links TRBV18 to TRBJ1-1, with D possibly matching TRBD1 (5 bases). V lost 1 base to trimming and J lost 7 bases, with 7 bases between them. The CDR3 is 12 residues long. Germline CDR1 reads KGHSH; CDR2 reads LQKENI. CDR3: CASSPRGGEAFF. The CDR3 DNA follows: TGTGCCAGCTCACCACGCGGGGGTGAAGCTTTCTTT.

CDR3 bases: TGTGCCAGTAGTATAGGTATTAGCGGGGGGGCCGGAGAGACCCAGTACTTC. This encodes CASSIGISGGAGETQYF. The chain recombines TRBV19 with TRBJ2-5, with 11 bases that match TRBD2. The CDR3 is 17 amino acids. Germline CDR1 LNHDA, CDR2 SQIVND (reference sequence). V was clipped by 1 base and J by 4 bases; unmatched bases: 8.

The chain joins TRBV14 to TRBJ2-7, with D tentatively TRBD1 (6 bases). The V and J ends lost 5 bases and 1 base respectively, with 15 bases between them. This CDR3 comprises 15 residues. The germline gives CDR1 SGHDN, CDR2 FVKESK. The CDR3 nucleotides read TGTGCCAGCAGCTTCGACCGGGACAATTCCTACGAGCAGTACTTC. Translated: CASSFDRDNSYEQYF.

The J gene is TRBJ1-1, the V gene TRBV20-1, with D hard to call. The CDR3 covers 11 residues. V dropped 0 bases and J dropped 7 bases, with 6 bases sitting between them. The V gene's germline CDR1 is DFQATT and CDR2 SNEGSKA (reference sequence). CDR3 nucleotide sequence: TGCAGTGCTAGAGATCGGAGTGAAGCTTTCTTT. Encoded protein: CSARDRSEAFF.

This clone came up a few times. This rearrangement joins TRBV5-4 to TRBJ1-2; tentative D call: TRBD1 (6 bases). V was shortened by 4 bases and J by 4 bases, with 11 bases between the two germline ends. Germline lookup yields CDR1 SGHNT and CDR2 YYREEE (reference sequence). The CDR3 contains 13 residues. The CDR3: CASSREGGYGYTF. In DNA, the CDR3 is TGTGCCAGCAGCCGGGAGGGGGGCTATGGCTACACCTTC.

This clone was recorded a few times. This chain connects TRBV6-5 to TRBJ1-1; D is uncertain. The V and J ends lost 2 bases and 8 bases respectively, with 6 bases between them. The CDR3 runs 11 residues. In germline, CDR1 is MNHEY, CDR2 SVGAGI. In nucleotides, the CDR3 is TGTGCCAGCAGTTACCCGGAGGAAGCTTTCTTT. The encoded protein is CASSYPEEAFF.

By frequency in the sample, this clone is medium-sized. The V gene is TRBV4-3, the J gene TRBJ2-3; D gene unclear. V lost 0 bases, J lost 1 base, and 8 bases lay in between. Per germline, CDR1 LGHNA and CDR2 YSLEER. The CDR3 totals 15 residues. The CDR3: CASSQDRIGTDTQYF. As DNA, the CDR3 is TGCGCCAGCAGCCAAGATCGCATAGGCACAGATACGCAGTATTTT.

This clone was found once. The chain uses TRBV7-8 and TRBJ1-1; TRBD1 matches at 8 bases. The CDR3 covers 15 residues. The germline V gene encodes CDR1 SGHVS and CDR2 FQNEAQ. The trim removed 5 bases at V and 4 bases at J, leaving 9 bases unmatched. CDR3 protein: CASSPLGQGATEAFF. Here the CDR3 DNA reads TGTGCCAGCAGCCCACTTGGACAGGGCGCCACTGAAGCTTTCTTT.

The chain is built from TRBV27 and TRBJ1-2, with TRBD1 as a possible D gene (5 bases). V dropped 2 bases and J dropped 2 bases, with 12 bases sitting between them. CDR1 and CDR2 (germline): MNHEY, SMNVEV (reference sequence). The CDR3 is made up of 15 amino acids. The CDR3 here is CASSLKRSGNYGYTF. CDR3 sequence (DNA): TGTGCCAGCAGTTTAAAACGGTCAGGGAACTATGGCTACACCTTC.

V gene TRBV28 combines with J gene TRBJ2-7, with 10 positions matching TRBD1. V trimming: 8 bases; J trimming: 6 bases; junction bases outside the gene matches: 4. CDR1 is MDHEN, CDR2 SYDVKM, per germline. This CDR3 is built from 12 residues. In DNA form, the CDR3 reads TGTGCCAGCCCGACAGGGGGCGGCGAGCAGTACTTC. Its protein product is CASPTGGGEQYF.

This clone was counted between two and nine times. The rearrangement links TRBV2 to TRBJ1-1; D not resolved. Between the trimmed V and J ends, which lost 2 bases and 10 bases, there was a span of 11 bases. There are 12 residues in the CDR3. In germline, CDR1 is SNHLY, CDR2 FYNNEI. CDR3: CASSESPFGAFF. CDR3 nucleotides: TGTGCCAGCAGTGAATCCCCCTTCGGAGCTTTCTTT.

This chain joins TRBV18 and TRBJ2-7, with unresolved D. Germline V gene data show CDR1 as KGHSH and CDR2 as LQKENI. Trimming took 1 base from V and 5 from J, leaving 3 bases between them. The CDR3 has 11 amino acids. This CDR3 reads CASSPLDEQYF. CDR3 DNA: TGTGCCAGCTCACCACTCGACGAGCAGTACTTC.

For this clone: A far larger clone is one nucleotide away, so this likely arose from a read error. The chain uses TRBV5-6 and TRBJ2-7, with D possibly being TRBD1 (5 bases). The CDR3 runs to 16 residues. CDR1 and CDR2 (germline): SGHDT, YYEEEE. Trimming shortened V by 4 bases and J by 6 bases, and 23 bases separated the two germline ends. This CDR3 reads CASSQAGQGKEGEQYF. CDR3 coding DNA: TGTGCCAGCAGCCAAGCCGGGCAGGGAAAGGAAGGCGAGCAGTACTTC. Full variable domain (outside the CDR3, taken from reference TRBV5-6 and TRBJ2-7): DAGVTQSPTHLIKTRGQQVTLRCSPKSGHDTVSWYQQALGQGPQFIFQYYEEEERQRGNFPDRFSGHQFPNYSSELNVNALLLGDSALYLCASSQAGQGKEGEQYFGPGTRLTVT.